The 7 T cell receptor beta chains reported below all come from one sample, sequenced in a study of T cell responses to AZD1222 COVID-19 vaccine. Generated by immunoSEQ multiplex PCR, the TCRdb table keeps only in-frame clones and is missing some. The repertoire holds 90,000 to 95,000 clones, approximately 91% seen once, with 20% to 25% in the top ten. Here the sequenced sample was peripheral blood, taken on day 0 of AZD1222 vaccination. The receptors come from an adult in good health.

The chain is built from TRBV18 and TRBJ1-5; TRBD1 aligns across 9 bases. CDR1 is KGHSH, CDR2 LQKENI, per germline. There are 18 residues in the CDR3. The V gene end was trimmed by 5 bases and the J gene end by 1 base; junction bases not matched to a gene: 12. The CDR3 is CASSSTGQGVESNQPQHF. The CDR3 bases are TGTGCCAGCTCATCGACGGGACAGGGTGTTGAAAGCAATCAGCCCCAGCATTTT.

This clone was detected a few times. This chain connects TRBV3-1 (or the pseudogene TRBV3-2) to TRBJ1-4; D ambiguous. Trimming removed 2 bases from V and 4 bases from J, with 14 bases in between. The germline CDR1 and CDR2 sequences are LGHDT and YNNKEL (reference sequence). CDR3 length: 16 residues. The DNA of the CDR3 is TGTGCCAGCAGCCAATCTGAGCAAGGTGGTAATGAAAAACTGTTTTTT. Protein product: CASSQSEQGGNEKLFF.

The chain links TRBV7-2 to TRBJ2-5; D gene uncertain. The CDR3 totals 14 residues. Germline V CDR1 and CDR2: SGHTA, FQGNSA. V was trimmed by 1 base and J by 5 bases, leaving 11 bases between them. Here the CDR3 reads CASSLDQGRETQYF. The CDR3 nucleotides read TGTGCCAGCAGCTTAGACCAAGGAAGGGAGACCCAGTACTTC.

The chain uses TRBV5-1 and TRBJ1-2; TRBD1 matches 8 bases. Germline V gives CDR1 SGHRS, CDR2 YFSETQ. The trim removed 0 bases at V and 8 bases at J, leaving 9 bases unmatched. The CDR3 length is 15 residues. This CDR3 reads CASSLAVDRAEGYTF. The CDR3 nucleotides read TGCGCCAGCAGCTTGGCCGTGGACAGGGCCGAGGGCTACACCTTC. The full variable domain, its missing parts supplied by reference TRBV5-1 and TRBJ1-2, is KAGVTQTPRYLIKTRGQQVTLSCSPISGHRSVSWYQQTPGQGLQFLFEYFSETQRNKGNFPGRFSGRQFSNSRSEMNVSTLELGDSALYLCASSLAVDRAEGYTFGSGTRLTVV.

A single count supports this clone. The chain carries TRBV29-1 and TRBJ1-1, with D tentatively TRBD1 (5 bases). The CDR3 loop spans 16 amino acids. CDR1 is SQVTM and CDR2 is ANQGSEA in the germline V gene. Trimming cost V 4 bases and J 1 base, with 19 bases left between them. The CDR3 reads CSVGGPLDTRNTEAFF. The CDR3, as DNA: TGCAGCGTTGGGGGACCCTTGGACACACGGAACACTGAAGCTTTCTTT.

The J gene is TRBJ2-7, the V gene TRBV5-4; D might be TRBD2 (6 bases). The CDR3 spans 13 residues. The ends were cut back, 4 bases at V and 3 bases at J, with 11 bases in the middle. Germline-derived CDR1 and CDR2 are SGHNT and YYREEE (reference sequence). CDR3 sequence (DNA): TGTGCCAGCAGCCGGACCGGGAGCTACGAGCAGTACTTC. Its translation is CASSRTGSYEQYF. The whole variable domain, remainder taken from reference TRBV5-4 and TRBJ2-7, is ETGVTQSPTHLIKTRGQQVTLRCSSQSGHNTVSWYQQALGQGPQFIFQYYREEENGRGNFPPRFSGLQFPNYSSELNVNALELDDSALYLCASSRTGSYEQYFGPGTRLTVT.

The chain uses TRBV13 and TRBJ1-1; 7 positions match TRBD1. With 5 bases clipped from V and 5 bases from J, the junction kept 8 bases outside the gene matches. The CDR3 is made up of 14 amino acids. In germline, CDR1 is PRHDT, CDR2 FYEKMQ (reference sequence). The CDR3 reads CASSLRSGGTEAFF. Here the CDR3 DNA reads TGTGCCAGCAGCCTTCGTTCAGGGGGGACTGAAGCTTTCTTT. Based on the CDR3 plus reference TRBV13 and TRBJ1-1, the full variable domain is AAGVIQSPRHLIKEKRETATLKCYPIPRHDTVYWYQQGPGQDPQFLISFYEKMQSDKGSIPDRFSAQQFSDYHSELNMSSLELGDSALYFCASSLRSGGTEAFFGQGTRLTVV.